The clone carrying this TCR beta chain has just a few counts. Its antigen is unknown. The entry originates in a study of cytomegalovirus exposure and HLA in healthy donors. Germline assignment: CDR1 LNHDA and CDR2 SQIVND (reference sequence). The CDR3 loop spans 13 amino acids. The V gene lost 6 bases and the J gene lost 3 bases, with 11 bases spanning the gap. Regarding the study as a whole: Being productive about 87% or about 30% of the time was typical of most TCR beta V segments in an earlier analysis. Listed as cytomegalovirus-associated were over 150 TCR beta chains.

A multiplex PCR was run with 60 Vbeta primers and 13 Jbeta primers. TCRdb keeps only in-frame clones here, not all; method: immunoSEQ multiplex PCR. Of about 180,000 clones in the sample, roughly three quarters were seen once. This TCR derives from a male donor in good health and CMV-seronegative. Sample: PBMCs. This chain connects TRBV19 to TRBJ1-1; D unresolved. Here the CDR3 DNA reads TGTGCCAGTAGCCTTGAATCGGACACTGAAGCTTTCTTT. Its translation is CASSLESDTEAFF.